The rows below give T cell receptor beta chains drawn from one sample of a study of memory CD4+ T cells and cytomegalovirus serostatus. Sequencing was performed with immunoSEQ multiplex PCR; in TCRdb, only in-frame clones are kept and a portion is missing. The sample includes roughly 53,000 clones, around three quarters of them seen just once. The sequencing input was memory CD4+ T cells from blood. The source is an adult in good health and CMV-seronegative. CDR3s include the opening cysteine and the closing phenylalanine or tryptophan. D genes are given only for firm matches. Clone sizes are given selectively: once, few, many, or a class where the clone is expanded.

TRBV27,NA,NA,TRBJ1-1,CATQQRGLNTEAFF,TGTGCCACCCAACAAAGGGGTTTGAACACTGAAGCTTTCTTT
TRBV28,TRBD1,NA,TRBJ1-2,CASTHSGQGWYGYTF,TGTGCCAGCACCCATTCAGGACAGGGATGGTATGGCTACACCTTC
TRBV14,NA,once,TRBJ2-7,CASSQELDSHEQYF,TGTGCCAGCAGCCAAGAATTAGACAGTCACGAGCAGTACTTC
TRBV4-3,NA,NA,TRBJ1-4,CASSSSSRGEDEKLFF,TGCGCCAGCAGCTCATCCTCCAGGGGTGAGGATGAAAAACTGTTTTTT
TRBV5-5,NA,NA,TRBJ1-1,CASSFILNTEAFF,TGTGCCAGCAGCTTCATCTTGAACACTGAAGCTTTCTTT
TRBV7-2,NA,few,TRBJ1-1,CASSREGAGVNTEAFF,TGTGCCAGCAGCAGAGAAGGGGCGGGTGTGAACACTGAAGCTTTCTTT
TRBV27,TRBD2,NA,TRBJ2-7,CASSFAVIAGRHYEQYF,TGTGCCAGCAGTTTCGCAGTTATAGCGGGGCGACACTACGAGCAGTACTTC
TRBV30,NA,once,TRBJ2-1,CAWSNLGTRFNEQFF,TGTGCCTGGAGTAACTTAGGTACACGCTTCAATGAGCAGTTCTTC
TRBV5-1,TRBD1,NA,TRBJ1-1,CASSLEPQGIGTEAFF,TGCGCCAGCAGCCTGGAACCACAGGGGATAGGCACTGAAGCTTTCTTT
TRBV6-6,NA,few,TRBJ1-1,CASSYGTSNTEAFF,TGTGCCAGCAGTTACGGGACATCGAACACTGAAGCTTTCTTT
TRBV29-1,NA,NA,TRBJ1-2,CSVVWGDPNYGYTF,TGCAGCGTTGTTTGGGGCGACCCTAACTATGGCTACACCTTC
TRBV11-2,NA,NA,TRBJ2-2,CASSFDIVNTGELFF,TGTGCCAGCAGCTTCGACATCGTTAACACCGGGGAGCTGTTTTTT
TRBV28,NA,few,TRBJ1-6,CASSLGGPSSYNSPLHF,TGTGCCAGCAGTTTAGGGGGCCCGAGCTCCTATAATTCACCCCTCCACTTT
TRBV19,NA,few,TRBJ1-1,CASTHSRGPEAFF,TGTGCCAGTACCCATTCCCGGGGCCCTGAAGCTTTCTTT
TRBV19,NA,NA,TRBJ1-5,CASRTAEGRENQPQHF,TGTGCCAGTAGGACGGCGGAGGGACGGGAAAATCAGCCCCAGCATTTT